Listed below are T cell receptor beta chains from one sample, sequenced in a study of early T cells in non-severe SARS-CoV-2 infection. MiXCR, applied by TCRdb to the 5' RACE reads, yields one record per CDR3 protein. Here the sample spans some 66,000 distinct CDR3 sequences, roughly 13% being singletons. The specimen was whole blood. The source of these receptors is an adult who was a healthcare worker with PCR-confirmed SARS-CoV-2 infection or an uninfected control (not recorded which). Both conserved end residues are part of each CDR3. The D gene is left open where the match is weak. Part of the rows lack a size; the others show once, few, many or a class for expanded clones.

length: 14
V: TRBV14
D: TRBD1
size: many
J: TRBJ2-1
CDR3: CASSQTGYNNEQFF
DNA: TGTGCCAGCAGCCAGACAGGGTACAACAATGAGCAGTTCTTC

length: 16
V: TRBV7-9
D: TRBD2
size: many
J: TRBJ2-2
CDR3: CASSSLAGVNTGELFF
DNA: TGTGCCAGCAGCTCACTAGCGGGAGTAAACACCGGGGAGCTGTTTTTT

length: 13
V: TRBV6-1
D: TRBD1
size: few
J: TRBJ1-3
CDR3: CAIGQVSGNTIYF
DNA: TGTGCCATCGGACAGGTCTCTGGAAACACCATATATTTT

length: 14
V: TRBV4-3
D: -
size: -
J: TRBJ2-1
CDR3: CASSQGALPGEQFF
DNA: TGCGCCAGCAGCCAAGGAGCCCTCCCGGGTGAGCAGTTCTTC

length: 15
V: TRBV5-1
D: TRBD1
size: many
J: TRBJ1-1
CDR3: CASSSGTGGNAEAFF
DNA: TGCGCCAGCAGCTCCGGGACAGGGGGCAACGCTGAAGCTTTCTTT

length: 14
V: TRBV9
D: -
size: few
J: TRBJ2-2
CDR3: CASSTSPYTGELFF
DNA: TGTGCCAGCAGCACCTCCCCGTACACCGGGGAGCTGTTTTTT

length: 13
V: TRBV2
D: TRBD2
size: -
J: TRBJ2-1
CDR3: CASTGLVTNEQFF
DNA: TGTGCCAGCACGGGACTAGTTACCAATGAGCAGTTCTTC

length: 14
V: TRBV7-2
D: -
size: -
J: TRBJ2-5
CDR3: CASSLNRAGETQYF
DNA: TGTGCCAGCAGCTTAAACAGGGCGGGGGAGACCCAGTACTTC

length: 21
V: TRBV18
D: TRBD2
size: -
J: TRBJ2-1
CDR3: CASSPPWGLSREHYNYNEQFF
DNA: TGTGCCAGCTCACCACCGTGGGGTCTTTCGCGGGAGCATTACAATTACAATGAGCAGTTCTTC

length: 14
V: TRBV10-3
D: -
size: few
J: TRBJ2-7
CDR3: CAISFGEGIYEQYF
DNA: TGTGCCATCAGTTTTGGTGAGGGAATCTACGAGCAGTACTTC

length: 15
V: TRBV9
D: -
size: few
J: TRBJ2-3
CDR3: CASSSLPSGTDTQYF
DNA: TGTGCCAGCAGCTCCCTCCCCTCCGGCACAGATACGCAGTATTTT

length: 14
V: TRBV20-1
D: TRBD2
size: many
J: TRBJ2-3
CDR3: CSATTSGGTDTQYF
DNA: TGCAGTGCTACGACTAGCGGTGGGACAGATACGCAGTATTTT

length: 17
V: TRBV4-2
D: TRBD2
size: -
J: TRBJ2-1
CDR3: CASSQVGLAGGNNEQFF
DNA: TGTGCCAGCAGCCAAGTAGGGCTAGCGGGAGGAAACAATGAGCAGTTCTTC

length: 13
V: TRBV20-1
D: TRBD1
size: few
J: TRBJ2-5
CDR3: CSADPGQKETQYF
DNA: TGCAGTGCCGACCCGGGACAGAAAGAGACCCAGTACTTC

length: 14
V: TRBV25-1
D: -
size: few
J: TRBJ1-2
CDR3: CASSDSGKGRGYTF
DNA: TGTGCCAGCAGTGATTCAGGAAAAGGGCGAGGCTACACCTTC

length: 14
V: TRBV15
D: -
size: -
J: TRBJ1-4
CDR3: CATSRGPFGEKLFF
DNA: TGTGCCACCAGCAGAGGCCCATTTGGAGAAAAACTGTTTTTT

length: 14
V: TRBV4-3
D: -
size: many
J: TRBJ2-3
CDR3: CASSPVVVTDTQYF
DNA: TGCGCCAGCAGCCCCGTCGTCGTCACAGATACGCAGTATTTT

length: 14
V: TRBV5-1
D: TRBD2
size: few
J: TRBJ2-7
CDR3: CASSLNGGYYEQYF
DNA: TGCGCCAGCAGCTTGAACGGGGGGTACTACGAGCAGTACTTC

length: 14
V: TRBV19
D: -
size: -
J: TRBJ2-2
CDR3: CASSPHSSAGELFF
DNA: TGTGCCAGTAGTCCTCATTCTAGCGCCGGGGAGCTGTTTTTT

length: 14
V: TRBV30
D: -
size: few
J: TRBJ1-6
CDR3: CAWKMERDNSPLHF
DNA: TGTGCCTGGAAGATGGAGAGGGATAATTCACCCCTCCACTTT

length: 16
V: TRBV28
D: -
size: few
J: TRBJ2-5
CDR3: CASSLEVGRLQETQYF
DNA: TGTGCCAGCAGTTTAGAAGTGGGCAGACTCCAAGAGACCCAGTACTTC

length: 12
V: TRBV29-1
D: -
size: few
J: TRBJ1-1
CDR3: CSVGGGNTEAFF
DNA: TGCAGCGTTGGAGGGGGAAACACTGAAGCTTTCTTT

length: 11
V: TRBV29-1
D: -
size: -
J: TRBJ2-5
CDR3: CSFDSQETQYF
DNA: TGCAGCTTTGACAGCCAAGAGACCCAGTACTTC

length: 12
V: TRBV20-1
D: TRBD1
size: many
J: TRBJ2-5
CDR3: CSARTGEETQYF
DNA: TGCAGTGCCCGGACAGGGGAAGAGACCCAGTACTTC

length: 13
V: TRBV13
D: -
size: -
J: TRBJ2-7
CDR3: CASSLHRPYEQYF
DNA: TGTGCCAGCAGCTTACACAGGCCCTACGAGCAGTACTTC

length: 14
V: TRBV27
D: -
size: -
J: TRBJ1-5
CDR3: CASSLQHSNQPQHF
DNA: TGTGCCAGCAGTTTACAGCATAGCAATCAGCCCCAGCATTTT

length: 16
V: TRBV27
D: -
size: -
J: TRBJ1-2
CDR3: CASSPEIKQEPYGYTF
DNA: TGTGCCAGCAGTCCGGAAATCAAACAGGAGCCCTATGGCTACACCTTC

length: 13
V: TRBV28
D: -
size: many
J: TRBJ2-3
CDR3: CASTPTGSDTQYF
DNA: TGTGCCAGCACCCCGACCGGTTCCGATACGCAGTATTTT

length: 11
V: TRBV28
D: -
size: few
J: TRBJ2-7
CDR3: CASRRWYEQYF
DNA: TGTGCCAGTAGAAGGTGGTACGAGCAGTACTTC

length: 16
V: TRBV6-1
D: TRBD1
size: -
J: TRBJ1-3
CDR3: CASSSGTGGTGNTIYF
DNA: TGTGCCAGCAGTTCCGGGACAGGGGGCACTGGAAACACCATATATTTT

length: 14
V: TRBV2
D: TRBD1
size: few
J: TRBJ1-5
CDR3: CASSADRANQPQHF
DNA: TGTGCCAGCAGTGCGGACAGGGCCAATCAGCCCCAGCATTTT

length: 14
V: TRBV12-3/TRBV12-4
D: -
size: few
J: TRBJ1-5
CDR3: CASSPRRGNQPQHF
DNA: TGTGCCAGCAGTCCCCGGCGGGGCAATCAGCCCCAGCATTTT

length: 18
V: TRBV6-4
D: TRBD2
size: -
J: TRBJ2-3
CDR3: CASSERDPTSGRGDTQYF
DNA: TGTGCCAGCAGTGAACGGGACCCGACTAGCGGGAGGGGAGATACGCAGTATTTT